This T cell receptor beta chain was recorded in a study of type 1 and type 2 diabetes patients. The length of the CDR3 is 15 residues. The V end was cut by 6 bases, the J end by 0 bases, with 17 bases between. Germline values: CDR1 DFQATT, CDR2 SNEGSKA (reference sequence). The PCR template was genomic DNA. The TCR beta CDR3 region was amplified using 30 forward and 13 reverse primers. TCRdb independently ran MiXCR on the multiplex PCR reads; one entry per CDR3 protein. The repertoire holds 280,000 or so distinct CDR3 sequences, with more than 40% as singletons. Sequenced material: peripheral blood mononuclear cells (PBMCs). The chain carries TRBV20-1 and TRBJ1-1; D gene ambiguous. This clonotype was obtained from a man younger than 30 with type 2 diabetes. The DNA for the CDR3 is TGCAGTGCGAGGAGGATAGGGTTGGTGAACACTGAAGCTTTCTTT. Residues: CSARRIGLVNTEAFF.